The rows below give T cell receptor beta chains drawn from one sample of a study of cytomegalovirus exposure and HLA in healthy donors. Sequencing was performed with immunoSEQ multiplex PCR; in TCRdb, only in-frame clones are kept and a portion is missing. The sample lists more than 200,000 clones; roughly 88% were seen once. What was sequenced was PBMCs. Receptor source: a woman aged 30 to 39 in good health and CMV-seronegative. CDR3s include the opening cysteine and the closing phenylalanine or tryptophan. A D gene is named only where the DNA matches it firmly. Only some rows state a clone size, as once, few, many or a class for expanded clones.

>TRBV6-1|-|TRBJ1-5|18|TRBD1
TGTGCCAGCAGTGAAGATCGGGGGACAGGGTTCGGCAATCAGCCCCAGCATTTT
CASSEDRGTGFGNQPQHF
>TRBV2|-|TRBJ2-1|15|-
TGTGCCAGCAGACCCAGGGGGGGCTCCTACAATGAGCAGTTCTTC
CASRPRGGSYNEQFF
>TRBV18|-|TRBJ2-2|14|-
TGTGCCAGCTCACCGGGGCAAAACACCGGGGAGCTGTTTTTT
CASSPGQNTGELFF
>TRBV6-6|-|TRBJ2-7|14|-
TGTGCCAGCAGCCTACTGGACGGCACCTACGAGCAGTACTTC
CASSLLDGTYEQYF
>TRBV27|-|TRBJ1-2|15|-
TGTGCCAGCAGTTTGCGAGGCGGAGCTAACTATGGCTACACCTTC
CASSLRGGANYGYTF
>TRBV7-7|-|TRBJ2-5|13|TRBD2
TGTGCCAGCAGCTTCGGACTAGCGGAGACCCAGTACTTC
CASSFGLAETQYF
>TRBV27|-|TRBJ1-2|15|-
TGTGCCAGCAGTCCCCGAGGAGGGTCCCCTTATGGCTACACCTTC
CASSPRGGSPYGYTF
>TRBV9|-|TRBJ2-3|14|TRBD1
TGTGCCAGCAGCAACGACAGGGTCACAGATACGCAGTATTTT
CASSNDRVTDTQYF
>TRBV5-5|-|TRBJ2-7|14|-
TGTGCCAGCAGCTTCTTAGGCAGGGACCACGAGCAGTACTTC
CASSFLGRDHEQYF
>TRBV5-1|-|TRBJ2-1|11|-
TGCGCCAGCAGCTCTCGGATGGGGCAGTTCTTC
CASSSRMGQFF
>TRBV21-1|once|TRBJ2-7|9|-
TGTGCCAGCAGCAAAGCGGGGCCCTTC
CASSKAGPF
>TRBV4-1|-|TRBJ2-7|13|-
TGCGCCAGCAGCCAAGTGACTTTTGCGGAGCAGTACTTC
CASSQVTFAEQYF
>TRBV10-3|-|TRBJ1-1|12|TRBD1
TGTGCCATCAGTGAGGGCAGGGGGCAAGCTTTCTTT
CAISEGRGQAFF
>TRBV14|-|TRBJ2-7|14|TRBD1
TGTGCCAGCAGCGGACAGGCTAGCTCCTACGAGCAGTACTTC
CASSGQASSYEQYF
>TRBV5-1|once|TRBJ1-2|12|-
TGCGCCAGCAGCCCAAGGGGGGATGGCTACACCTTC
CASSPRGDGYTF
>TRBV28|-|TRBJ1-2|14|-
TGTGCCAGCAGTCCCCGCGGGGGAGGCTATGGCTACACCTTC
CASSPRGGGYGYTF
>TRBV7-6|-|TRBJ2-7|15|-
TGTGCCAGCAGCTCGTCAGGGGGGTTCAGCTACGAGCAGTACTTC
CASSSSGGFSYEQYF
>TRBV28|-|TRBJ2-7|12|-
TGTGCCAGCAGTTTTCCCCTCTACGAGCAGTACTTC
CASSFPLYEQYF
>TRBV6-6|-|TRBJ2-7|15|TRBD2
TGTGCCAGCAGTTACCGAGGACTAGCGGGCCACGAGCAGTACTTC
CASSYRGLAGHEQYF
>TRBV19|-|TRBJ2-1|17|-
TGTGCCAGTAGAAGATTGGGCCAGGGGATAGCATACAATGAGCAGTTCTTC
CASRRLGQGIAYNEQFF
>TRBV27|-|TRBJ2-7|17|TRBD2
TGTGCCAGCAGTTTAGACCTTTCGGGACTAGCCAAAAGGGAGCAGTACTTC
CASSLDLSGLAKREQYF
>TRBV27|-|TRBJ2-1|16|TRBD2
TGTGCCAGCAGCTTCTTGGGACTAGCGGGCCACAATGAGCAGTTCTTC
CASSFLGLAGHNEQFF